The present entry profiles one T cell receptor beta chain with its context. Antigen: not known. Germline-derived CDR1 and CDR2 are SGHRS and YFSETQ. Trimming took 0 bases from V and 5 from J, leaving 11 bases between them. This CDR3 has 14 amino acids. The assay was immunoSEQ multiplex PCR, and TCRdb's table has in-frame clones only and misses some. The sample has approximately 28,000 clones, about nine tenths seen once. Documented time point: time of PML onset. This entry belongs to a study of multiple sclerosis patients with progressive multifocal leukoencephalopathy. Study-wide results and limits: TRBV and TRBJ usage showed no common pattern when PML developed.

The specimen comprised PBMCs, sampled from a patient treated with natalizumab. The J gene is TRBJ2-5, the V gene TRBV5-1; D is tentatively TRBD1 or TRBD2 (5 bases each). The TCR was taken from a middle-aged woman with progressive multifocal leukoencephalopathy. CDR3 sequence reads: CASSLGGLSETQYF. The CDR3 DNA sequence: TGCGCCAGCAGCTTGGGGGGGTTATCGGAGACCCAGTACTTC. The whole variable domain, filled in from reference TRBV5-1 and TRBJ2-5, reads KAGVTQTPRYLIKTRGQQVTLSCSPISGHRSVSWYQQTPGQGLQFLFEYFSETQRNKGNFPGRFSGRQFSNSRSEMNVSTLELGDSALYLCASSLGGLSETQYFGPGTRLLVL.